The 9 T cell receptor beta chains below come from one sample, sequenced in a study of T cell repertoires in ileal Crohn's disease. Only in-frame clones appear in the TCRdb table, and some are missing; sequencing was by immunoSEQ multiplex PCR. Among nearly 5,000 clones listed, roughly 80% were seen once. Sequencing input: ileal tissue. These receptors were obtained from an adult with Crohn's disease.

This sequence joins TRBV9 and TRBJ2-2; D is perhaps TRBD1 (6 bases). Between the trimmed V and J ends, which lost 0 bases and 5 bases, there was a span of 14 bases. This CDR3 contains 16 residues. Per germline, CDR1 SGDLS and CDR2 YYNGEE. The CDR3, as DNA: TGTGCCAGCAGCGTAGCTATGACAGGAGAGACCGGGGAGCTGTTTTTT. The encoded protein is CASSVAMTGETGELFF.

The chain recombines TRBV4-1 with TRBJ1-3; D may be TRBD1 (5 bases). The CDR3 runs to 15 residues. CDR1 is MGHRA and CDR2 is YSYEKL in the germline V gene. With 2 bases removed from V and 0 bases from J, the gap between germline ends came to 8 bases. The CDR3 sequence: CASSQPTGSGNTIYF. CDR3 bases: TGCGCCAGCAGCCAACCTACAGGCTCTGGAAACACCATATATTTT.

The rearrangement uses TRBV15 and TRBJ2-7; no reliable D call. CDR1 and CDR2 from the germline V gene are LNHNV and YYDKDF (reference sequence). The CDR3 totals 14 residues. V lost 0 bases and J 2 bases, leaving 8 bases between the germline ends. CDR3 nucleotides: TGTGCCACCAGCAGAGAAGCCTCTCCCTACGAGCAGTACTTC. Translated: CATSREASPYEQYF. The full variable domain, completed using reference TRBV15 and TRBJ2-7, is DAMVIQNPRYQVTQFGKPVTLSCSQTLNHNVMYWYQQKSSQAPKLLFHYYDKDFNNEADTPDNFQSRRPNTSFCFLDIRSPGLGDTAMYLCATSREASPYEQYFGPGTRLTVT.

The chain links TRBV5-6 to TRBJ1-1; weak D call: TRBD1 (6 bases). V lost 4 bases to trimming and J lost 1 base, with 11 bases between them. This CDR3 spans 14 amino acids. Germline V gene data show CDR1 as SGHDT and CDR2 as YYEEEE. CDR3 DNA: TGTGCCAGCAGCATCGGACAGAGGAACACTGAAGCTTTCTTT. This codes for CASSIGQRNTEAFF.

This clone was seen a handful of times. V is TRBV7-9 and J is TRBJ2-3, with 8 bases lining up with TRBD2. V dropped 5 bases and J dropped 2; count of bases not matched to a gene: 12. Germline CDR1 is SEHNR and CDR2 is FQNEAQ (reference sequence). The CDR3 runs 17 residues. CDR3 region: CASSPPLIAGITDTQYF. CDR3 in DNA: TGTGCCAGCAGCCCCCCCTTGATAGCGGGGATCACAGATACGCAGTATTTT.

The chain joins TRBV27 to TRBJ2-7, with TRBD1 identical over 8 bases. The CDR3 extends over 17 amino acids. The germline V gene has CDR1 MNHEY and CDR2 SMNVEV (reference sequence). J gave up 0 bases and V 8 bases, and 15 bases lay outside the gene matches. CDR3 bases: TGTGCCAGCTTCCCCGGACAGGGTTTTATCAGCTCCTACGAGCAGTACTTC. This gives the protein CASFPGQGFISSYEQYF.

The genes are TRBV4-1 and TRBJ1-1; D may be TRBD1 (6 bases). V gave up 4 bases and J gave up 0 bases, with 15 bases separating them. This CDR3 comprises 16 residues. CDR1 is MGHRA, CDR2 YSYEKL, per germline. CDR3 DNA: TGCGCCAGCAGCCCGGGGGGGCAGGGCTTGAACACTGAAGCTTTCTTT. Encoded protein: CASSPGGQGLNTEAFF.

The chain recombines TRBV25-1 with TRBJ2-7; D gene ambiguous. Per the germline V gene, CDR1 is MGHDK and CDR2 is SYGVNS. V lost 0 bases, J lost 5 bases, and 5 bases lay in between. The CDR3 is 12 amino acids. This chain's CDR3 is CASSEYRDEQYF. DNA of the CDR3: TGTGCCAGCAGTGAATATAGAGACGAGCAGTACTTC.

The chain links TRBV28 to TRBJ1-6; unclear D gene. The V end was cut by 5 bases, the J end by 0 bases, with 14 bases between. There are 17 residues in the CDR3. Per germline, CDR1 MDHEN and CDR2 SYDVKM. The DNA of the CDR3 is TGTGCCAGCAGTCCAAGACTGATAAGCTCCTATAATTCACCCCTCCACTTT. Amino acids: CASSPRLISSYNSPLHF.